Listed here are 29 T cell receptor beta chains from one sample, sequenced in a study of Tregs in tolerant kidney transplant recipients. The table came from immunoSEQ multiplex PCR; TCRdb's copy has only in-frame clones and leaves some out. The sample shows approximately 60,000 clones, around 87% of them seen only once. Mixed chimerism was transient after nonmyeloablative marrow transplants from related graft donors. The sequencing used CD4+ T cells from blood (PBMCs), collected 6 months after the transplant. All receptors come from a human patient who received a combined kidney and bone marrow transplant. The graft donor may be the source of some T cells.

The chain uses TRBV27 and TRBJ1-2; 8 nucleotides line up with TRBD1. The CDR3 sequence is 12 residues long. CDR1 is MNHEY, CDR2 SMNVEV, per germline (reference sequence). V lost 6 bases and J lost 8; bases outside the gene matches: 5. The CDR3 sequence: CASSQGQGGYTF. CDR3 DNA: TGTGCCAGCAGCCAAGGACAGGGCGGCTACACCTTC.

This sequence joins TRBV7-9 and TRBJ1-3, with D perhaps matching TRBD1 (5 bases). The CDR3 consists of 14 residues. Trimming took 7 bases from V and 4 from J, leaving 14 bases between them. Germline-derived CDR1 and CDR2 are SEHNR and FQNEAQ (reference sequence). CDR3 loop: CASTSDSRGNTIYF. In DNA, the CDR3 is TGTGCCAGCACCTCTGACAGTCGGGGAAACACCATATATTTT.

V usage is TRBV4-2 and J usage is TRBJ2-5, with TRBD2 matching over 10 bases. This CDR3 is built from 15 residues. Trimming took 2 bases from V and 2 from J; bases not matched to a gene: 2. Germline V gene sequence: CDR1 LGHNA, CDR2 YNFKEQ. The CDR3 sequence: CASSQLLAGQETQYF. The CDR3 nucleotides are TGTGCCAGCAGCCAATTACTAGCGGGGCAAGAGACCCAGTACTTC.

V gene TRBV5-1 combines with J gene TRBJ2-1; 10 bases match TRBD2. CDR1 and CDR2 (germline): SGHRS, YFSETQ. The junction had 8 bases not matched to a gene; V was cut back by 2 bases and J by 0 bases. CDR3 length: 18 amino acids. The CDR3 region is CASSFWSSGGLSYNEQFF. In DNA form, the CDR3 reads TGCGCCAGCAGCTTTTGGTCTAGCGGGGGCCTCTCCTACAATGAGCAGTTCTTC.

The chain couples TRBV18 to TRBJ2-1; TRBD2 matches at 10 bases. Germline loops: CDR1 KGHSH, CDR2 LQKENI. The CDR3 has 19 residues. The junction had 8 bases not matched to a gene; V was cut back by 0 bases and J by 0 bases. The CDR3 loop is CASSPPLAGVRHSYNEQFF. In DNA form, the CDR3 reads TGTGCCAGCTCACCACCGCTAGCGGGAGTTAGACACTCCTACAATGAGCAGTTCTTC.

The gene calls are TRBV25-1 and TRBJ1-2, with 7 bases fitting TRBD1. Germline V gene data show CDR1 as MGHDK and CDR2 as SYGVNS. The J segment lost 8 bases and the V segment lost 3 bases, leaving 3 bases of the junction unmatched. The CDR3 is 12 amino acids. The CDR3 loop is CASSEGQYGYTF. The CDR3 nucleotides are TGTGCCAGCAGTGAGGGACAGTACGGCTACACCTTC.

This sequence joins TRBV10-3 and TRBJ2-5, with no clear D. The CDR3 is 14 residues long. CDR1 and CDR2 (germline): ENHRY, SYGVKD. Trimming removed 7 bases from V and 1 base from J, with 13 bases in between. The CDR3 region has the DNA TGTGCCATCAAGTCGGCGGCCCTCCAAGAGACCCAGTACTTC. Amino acid sequence: CAIKSAALQETQYF.

The genes are TRBV19 and TRBJ1-3; 7 bases are shared with TRBD1. CDR1 LNHDA and CDR2 SQIVND come from the germline V gene (reference sequence). The junction had 12 bases not matched to a gene; V was cut back by 9 bases and J by 1 base. This CDR3 comprises 16 residues. The CDR3 region is CASQNETGLSGNTIYF. CDR3 in DNA: TGTGCCAGCCAAAACGAGACAGGGTTGTCTGGAAACACCATATATTTT.

The CDR3 DNA sequence: TGTGCCAGCTCACCGACAGCGAGCACAGATACGCAGTATTTT. This sequence encodes CASSPTASTDTQYF. This chain joins TRBV18 and TRBJ2-3; D is perhaps TRBD1 (5 bases). Per the germline V gene, CDR1 is KGHSH and CDR2 is LQKENI. Trimming pared 3 bases from V and 0 bases from J, leaving 7 bases between. CDR3 length equals 14 residues.

Details on this clone: Other DNA variants within this sample encode the same CDR3. The J gene is TRBJ1-1, the V gene TRBV30; a weak D match, TRBD1 (5 bases). V was trimmed by 4 bases and J by 2 bases, leaving 11 bases between them. Germline lookup yields CDR1 GTSNPN and CDR2 SVGIG (reference sequence). The CDR3 contains 13 residues. DNA for the CDR3: TGTGCCTGGACCGGACACTTTAACACTGAAGCTTTCTTT. Its protein product is CAWTGHFNTEAFF.

This sequence joins TRBV6-5 and TRBJ2-5; D call uncertain. Germline loops: CDR1 MNHEY, CDR2 SVGAGI. The CDR3 is 15 residues long. Between the trimmed V and J ends, which lost 0 bases and 4 bases, there was a span of 12 bases. CDR3 sequence reads: CASSYSSMVPETQYF. In nucleotides, the CDR3 is TGTGCCAGCAGTTACTCGAGTATGGTTCCAGAGACCCAGTACTTC.

This clone was recorded only once. This chain joins TRBV7-2 and TRBJ2-1; 10 bases agree with TRBD2. The CDR3 extends over 15 amino acids. Germline CDR1 and CDR2: SGHTA and FQGNSA. V was pared by 2 bases and J by 8 bases, with 6 bases of the junction left unmatched. In DNA, the CDR3 is TGTGCCAGCAGCTTATCTAGCGGGAGCTTCTATGAGCAGTTCTTC. Amino acid sequence: CASSLSSGSFYEQFF. Supplemented by reference TRBV7-2 and TRBJ2-1, the full variable domain reads GAGVSQSPSNKVTEKGKDVELRCDPISGHTALYWYRQSLGQGLEFLIYFQGNSAPDKSGLPSDRFSAERTGGSVSTLTIQRTQQEDSAVYLCASSLSSGSFYEQFFGPGTRLTVL.

This rearrangement joins TRBV7-3 to TRBJ2-1, with TRBD2 matching 7 bases. The CDR3 runs 16 residues. CDR1 and CDR2 (germline): SGHTA, FQGTGA. The V and J ends lost 2 bases and 2 bases, in that order; junction bases with no gene match: 6. CDR3 nucleotides: TGTGCCAGCAGCTTAGTGGCAGGGAGGGCCTACAATGAGCAGTTCTTC. Amino acids: CASSLVAGRAYNEQFF.

CDR3 DNA: TGTGCCAGTAGTATAGGGAGCAGTTCCCGTGAGCAGTTCTTC. As protein: CASSIGSSSREQFF. The chain employs TRBV19 and TRBJ2-1; no firm D call. Per germline, CDR1 LNHDA and CDR2 SQIVND (reference sequence). V was cut by 1 base and J by 9 bases, with 13 bases left in between. This CDR3 has 14 residues.

This chain uses TRBV9 with TRBJ2-5; maybe TRBD2 (5 bases). Germline values: CDR1 SGDLS, CDR2 YYNGEE. The CDR3 is 17 amino acids. The V and J ends lost 3 bases and 5 bases respectively, with 23 bases between them. The CDR3 sequence is CASSEGFGGPQVETQYF. In DNA form, the CDR3 reads TGTGCCAGCAGCGAGGGATTTGGAGGCCCCCAAGTGGAGACCCAGTACTTC.

The chain employs TRBV28 and TRBJ2-5; 9 bases line up with TRBD1. CDR1 and CDR2 from the germline V gene are MDHEN and SYDVKM. J lost 0 bases, V lost 4 bases, and 18 bases had no gene match. CDR3 size: 20 residues. The CDR3 sequence: CASSSKGQGFVGWYQETQYF. The CDR3 DNA reads TGTGCCAGCAGTTCGAAGGGACAGGGCTTTGTAGGTTGGTACCAAGAGACCCAGTACTTC.

This clone came up a few times. This sequence joins TRBV5-4 and TRBJ2-3; D perhaps matches TRBD2 (5 bases). CDR3 size: 16 residues. Germline CDR1 reads SGHNT; CDR2 reads YYREEE (reference sequence). Between the trimmed V and J ends, which lost 4 bases and 0 bases, there was a span of 15 bases. CDR3 nucleotide sequence: TGTGCCAGCAGCGGTTCCGGGGATGTCAGCACAGATACGCAGTATTTT. Residues: CASSGSGDVSTDTQYF. Drawing the rest from reference TRBV5-4 and TRBJ2-3, the complete variable domain is ETGVTQSPTHLIKTRGQQVTLRCSSQSGHNTVSWYQQALGQGPQFIFQYYREEENGRGNFPPRFSGLQFPNYSSELNVNALELDDSALYLCASSGSGDVSTDTQYFGPGTRLTVL.

This clone was detected once. The J gene is TRBJ2-5, the V gene TRBV7-9, with TRBD1 matching 8 bases. The CDR3 is made up of 17 amino acids. V lost 4 bases, J lost 2 bases, and 12 bases stayed unmatched. In germline, CDR1 is SEHNR, CDR2 FQNEAQ (reference sequence). This CDR3 is CASSSLGTGTPQETQYF. CDR3 sequence (DNA): TGTGCCAGCAGCTCCCTCGGGACAGGCACCCCGCAAGAGACCCAGTACTTC.

A note on this clone: At one boundary the junction diverges from the germline segment, which might be a read error. In nucleotides, the CDR3 is TGCGCCAGCAGTGAATCGAGGGGGACAGGGCGGACCCCTAACTATGGCTACACCTTC. As protein: CASSESRGTGRTPNYGYTF. V and J are TRBV23-1 and TRBJ1-2, with 9 nucleotides matching TRBD1. TRBV23-1 falls under the ORF class, with uncertain function. This CDR3 is built from 19 residues.

The chain is built from TRBV11-2 and TRBJ2-7; 13 nucleotides align to TRBD2. This CDR3 is 16 amino acids long. Trimming took 5 bases from V and 5 from J; bases not matched to a gene: 9. CDR1 is SGHAT, CDR2 FQNNGV, per germline. The CDR3 DNA sequence: TGTGCCAGCAGCCCCAAACTAGCGGGGGGGCTAAACGAGCAGTACTTC. As protein: CASSPKLAGGLNEQYF.

V usage is TRBV19 and J usage is TRBJ2-3, with 11 bases aligning to TRBD2. The CDR3 contains 16 residues. Germline V gives CDR1 LNHDA, CDR2 SQIVND (reference sequence). The V gene end was trimmed by 5 bases and the J gene end by 2 bases; junction bases not matched to a gene: 6. The CDR3 DNA reads TGTGCCAGTAGTGTTACTAGCGGGGGCGACACAGATACGCAGTATTTT. This codes for CASSVTSGGDTDTQYF.

The V gene is TRBV29-1, the J gene TRBJ2-1, with D possibly being TRBD2 (7 bases). The germline V and J ends were trimmed by 1 base and 0 bases, with 13 bases remaining between them. The CDR3 sequence is 16 residues long. CDR1 is SQVTM and CDR2 is ANQGSEA in the germline V gene. CDR3 coding DNA: TGCAGCGTTGAAGTTGGGGGCGGGAGCTCCTACAATGAGCAGTTCTTC. It encodes CSVEVGGGSSYNEQFF.

The chain employs TRBV5-1 and TRBJ2-1; possible D gene TRBD1, 6 bases. The V and J ends lost 4 bases and 6 bases respectively, with 14 bases between them. There are 14 residues in the CDR3. Germline loops: CDR1 SGHRS, CDR2 YFSETQ. Here the CDR3 reads CASSQDRGGNEQFF. CDR3 nucleotide sequence: TGCGCCAGCAGCCAGGACCGAGGGGGCAATGAGCAGTTCTTC.

The chain is built from TRBV2 and TRBJ2-7, with D hard to call. Germline V CDR1 and CDR2: SNHLY, FYNNEI. The CDR3 loop spans 11 amino acids. The V and J ends lost 4 bases and 7 bases respectively, with 8 bases between them. The CDR3 DNA follows: TGTGCCAGCAGTGGCTTGCGAGAGCAGTACTTC. Protein product: CASSGLREQYF.

The V gene is TRBV7-2, the J gene TRBJ2-2; 9 bases line up with TRBD2. V was clipped by 1 base and J by 6 bases; unmatched bases: 9. CDR1 SGHTA and CDR2 FQGNSA come from the germline V gene. The CDR3 extends over 17 amino acids. In nucleotides, the CDR3 is TGTGCCAGCAGCTTAGTCCAGGCGCTAGCGGGACCCGGGGAGCTGTTTTTT. It translates to CASSLVQALAGPGELFF.

This chain connects TRBV5-1 to TRBJ2-7; D is unresolved. Germline CDR1 is SGHRS and CDR2 is YFSETQ. This CDR3 spans 13 amino acids. Trimming shortened V by 7 bases and J by 0 bases, and 11 bases separated the two germline ends. The CDR3 DNA follows: TGCGCCAGCTCCCCAGCTAGCTCCTACGAGCAGTACTTC. Its protein product is CASSPASSYEQYF.

The V call is TRBV11-3, the J call TRBJ2-2; D is possibly TRBD2 (6 bases). Looked up from germline, CDR1 is SGHNT and CDR2 is YENEEA. Deletions cut 3 bases from V and 0 bases from J, with 8 bases between. The CDR3 covers 15 residues. The CDR3, as DNA: TGTGCCAGCAGCTTCCGGGAGTCGAACACCGGGGAGCTGTTTTTT. Translated, it gives CASSFRESNTGELFF.

The chain is built from TRBV6-6 and TRBJ2-3, with D perhaps TRBD1 (6 bases). V was shortened by 5 bases and J by 0 bases, with 12 bases between the two germline ends. In germline, CDR1 is MNHNY, CDR2 SVGAGI (reference sequence). This CDR3 is 15 amino acids long. The CDR3 loop is CASSLGTTSTDTQYF. CDR3 in DNA: TGTGCCAGCAGTCTAGGGACAACTAGCACAGATACGCAGTATTTT.

The V gene is TRBV28, the J gene TRBJ2-1; 10 positions match TRBD2. V was pared by 6 bases and J by 9 bases, with 5 bases of the junction left unmatched. Germline V gene data show CDR1 as MDHEN and CDR2 as SYDVKM. The CDR3 is 13 amino acids. DNA for the CDR3: TGTGCCAGCAGCAGCGGGGGGGCCTCTGAGCAGTTCTTC. It yields the protein CASSSGGASEQFF.